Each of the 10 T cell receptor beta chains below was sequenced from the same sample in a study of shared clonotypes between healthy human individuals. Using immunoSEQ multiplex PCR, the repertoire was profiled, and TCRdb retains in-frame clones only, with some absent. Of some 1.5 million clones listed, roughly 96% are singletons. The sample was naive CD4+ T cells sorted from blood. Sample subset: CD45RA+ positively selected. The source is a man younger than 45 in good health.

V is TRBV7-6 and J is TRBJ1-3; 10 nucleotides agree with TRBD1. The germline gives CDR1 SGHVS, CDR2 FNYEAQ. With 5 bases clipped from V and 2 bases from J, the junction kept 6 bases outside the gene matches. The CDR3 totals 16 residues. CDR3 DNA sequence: TGTGCCAGCAGCCCGAGACAGGGGGCGGCTGGAAACACCATATATTTT. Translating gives CASSPRQGAAGNTIYF.

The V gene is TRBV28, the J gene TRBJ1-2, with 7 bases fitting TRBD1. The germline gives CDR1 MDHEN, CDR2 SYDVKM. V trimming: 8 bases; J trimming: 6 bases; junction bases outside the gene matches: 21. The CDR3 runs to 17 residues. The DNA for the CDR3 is TGTGCCAGCGGTTACCGGGACAGCCGGCGTCGAAGGGATGGCTACACCTTC. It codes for CASGYRDSRRRRDGYTF.

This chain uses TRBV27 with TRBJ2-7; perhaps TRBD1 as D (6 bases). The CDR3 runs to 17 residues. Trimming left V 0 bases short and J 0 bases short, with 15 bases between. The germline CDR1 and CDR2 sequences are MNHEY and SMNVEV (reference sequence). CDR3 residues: CASSLSNSYRVSYEQYF. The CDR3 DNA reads TGTGCCAGCAGTTTATCGAATTCTTACAGGGTCTCCTACGAGCAGTACTTC.

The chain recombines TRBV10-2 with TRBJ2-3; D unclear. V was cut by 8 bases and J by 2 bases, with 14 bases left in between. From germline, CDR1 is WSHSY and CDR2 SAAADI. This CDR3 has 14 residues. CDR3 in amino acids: CASGTPINTDTQYF. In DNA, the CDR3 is TGCGCCAGCGGCACTCCAATCAACACAGATACGCAGTATTTT.

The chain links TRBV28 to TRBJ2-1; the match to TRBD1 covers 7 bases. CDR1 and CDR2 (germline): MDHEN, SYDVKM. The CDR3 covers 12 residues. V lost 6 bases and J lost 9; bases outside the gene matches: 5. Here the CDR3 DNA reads TGTGCCAGCAGGACAGGGATGGGTGAGCAGTTCTTC. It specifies CASRTGMGEQFF.

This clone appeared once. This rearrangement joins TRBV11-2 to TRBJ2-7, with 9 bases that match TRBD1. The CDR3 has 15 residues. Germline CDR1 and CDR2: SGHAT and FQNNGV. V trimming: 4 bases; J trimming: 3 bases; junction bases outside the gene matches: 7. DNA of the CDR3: TGTGCCAGCAGCTCGTTACCGGGACAGGGCTACGAGCAGTACTTC. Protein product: CASSSLPGQGYEQYF.

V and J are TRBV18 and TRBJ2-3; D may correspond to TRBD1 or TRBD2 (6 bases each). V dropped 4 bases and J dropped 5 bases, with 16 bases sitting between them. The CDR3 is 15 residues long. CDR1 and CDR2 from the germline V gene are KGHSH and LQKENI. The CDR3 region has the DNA TGTGCCAGCTCACAACAGGGATGGGAGGTAGATACGCAGTATTTT. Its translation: CASSQQGWEVDTQYF.

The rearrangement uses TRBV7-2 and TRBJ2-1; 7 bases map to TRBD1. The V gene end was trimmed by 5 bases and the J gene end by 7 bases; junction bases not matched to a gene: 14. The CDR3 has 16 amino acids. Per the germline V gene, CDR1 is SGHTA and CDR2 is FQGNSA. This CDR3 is CASSKRDSLGGNEQFF. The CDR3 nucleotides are TGTGCCAGCAGCAAAAGGGACAGCCTTGGTGGGAATGAGCAGTTCTTC.

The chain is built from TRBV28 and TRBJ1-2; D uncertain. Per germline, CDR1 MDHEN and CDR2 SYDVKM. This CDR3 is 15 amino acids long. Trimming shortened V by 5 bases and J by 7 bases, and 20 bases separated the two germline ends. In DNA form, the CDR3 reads TGTGCCAGCAGTCCGAACCTCGTTGGGAGTTCTGGCTACACCTTC. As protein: CASSPNLVGSSGYTF.

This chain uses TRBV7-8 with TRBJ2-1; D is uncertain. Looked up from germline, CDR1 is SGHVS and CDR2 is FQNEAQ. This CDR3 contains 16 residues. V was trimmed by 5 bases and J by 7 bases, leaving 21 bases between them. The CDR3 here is CASSPRRSTKFNEQFF. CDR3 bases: TGTGCCAGCAGCCCACGAAGGAGTACTAAGTTTAATGAGCAGTTCTTC.